One sample yielded the 24 T cell receptor beta chains listed below, sequenced in a study of blood T cells in healthy people across ages. Using a J-beta primer mix together with a sample-barcoded 5' primer, a second PCR was run for roughly 6 to 11 cycles. TCRdb processed the 5' RACE reads anew with MiXCR; each CDR3 protein has one entry. The repertoire consists of around 800,000 distinct CDR3 sequences, with about 59% occurring once and the leading ten covering about a quarter. Sequencing input: blood. The receptors were sampled from a man younger than 40 in good health.

The rearrangement links TRBV6-2 or TRBV6-3 to TRBJ1-2; D is ambiguous. The CDR3 extends over 12 amino acids. The germline gives CDR1 MNHEY, CDR2 SVGEGT. V dropped 6 bases and J dropped 8 bases, with 13 bases sitting between them. The CDR3 region is CASRPGSEGYTF. Written as DNA, the CDR3 is TGTGCCAGCAGACCTGGCAGCGAGGGCTACACCTTC.

The chain carries TRBV25-1 and TRBJ2-1; no firm D call. V was shortened by 3 bases and J by 9 bases, with 3 bases between the two germline ends. The CDR3 loop spans 10 amino acids. Germline CDR1 is MGHDK and CDR2 is SYGVNS. The CDR3 DNA reads as TGTGCCAGCAGTGAGATTGAGCAGTTCTTC. This sequence encodes CASSEIEQFF.

The rearrangement joins TRBV10-3 to TRBJ2-5, with unresolved D. Between the trimmed V and J ends, which lost 6 bases and 5 bases, there was a span of 16 bases. This CDR3 contains 14 residues. Germline-derived CDR1 and CDR2 are ENHRY and SYGVKD. The CDR3 sequence is CAISYAGRLETQYF. In nucleotides, the CDR3 is TGTGCCATCAGCTATGCCGGCCGGTTGGAGACCCAGTACTTC.

This clonotype has only a few counts. The chain links TRBV20-1 to TRBJ1-6, with 9 bases that match TRBD1. Trimming at V came to 5 bases and at J to 5 bases, leaving 1 base not matched to a gene. Germline V gives CDR1 DFQATT, CDR2 SNEGSKA (reference sequence). The CDR3 is made up of 13 amino acids. The CDR3 region is CSARDRDNSPLHF. CDR3 bases: TGCAGTGCTCGGGACAGGGATAATTCACCCCTCCACTTT.

The rearrangement uses TRBV5-1 and TRBJ2-3; TRBD2 matches 7 bases. Germline V gene sequence: CDR1 SGHRS, CDR2 YFSETQ. The CDR3 totals 16 residues. V dropped 4 bases and J dropped 0; count of bases not matched to a gene: 8. Written as DNA, the CDR3 is TGCGCCAGCAGCCGGGGACTACCTCTGAGCACAGATACGCAGTATTTT. Translating gives CASSRGLPLSTDTQYF.

The chain joins TRBV3-1 to TRBJ2-5; tentatively, D is TRBD2 (6 bases). The germline V gene encodes CDR1 LGHDT and CDR2 YNNKEL (reference sequence). V gave up 6 bases and J gave up 5 bases, with 13 bases separating them. The CDR3 is made up of 13 amino acids. The CDR3 nucleotides read TGTGCCAGCAGGGCTAGCGTCAGCGAGACCCAGTACTTC. As protein: CASRASVSETQYF.

This CDR3 reads CSVGGRHEETQYF. For the CDR3, the DNA is TGCAGCGTTGGAGGACGGCATGAGGAGACCCAGTACTTC. The chain links TRBV29-1 to TRBJ2-5; D unclear. V gave up 4 bases and J gave up 5 bases, with 14 bases separating them. This CDR3 is built from 13 residues. Germline V lookup: CDR1 SQVTM, CDR2 ANQGSEA.

This clonotype showed up just a few times. The DNA of the CDR3 is TGTGCCAGCAGTTTGCGGGGGCACCAAGAGACCCAGTACTTC. It yields the protein CASSLRGHQETQYF. This chain links TRBV12-3 or TRBV12-4 with TRBJ2-5, with TRBD2 as a possible D gene (7 bases). The CDR3 has 14 residues. Trimming removed 3 bases at V and 0 bases at J, with 8 bases between.

This clonotype was seen a few times. The V call is TRBV28, the J call TRBJ1-4; 8 nucleotides line up with TRBD1. The CDR3 is 14 amino acids. The V gene end was trimmed by 4 bases and the J gene end by 8 bases; junction bases not matched to a gene: 6. Germline CDR1 and CDR2: MDHEN and SYDVKM. CDR3 in amino acids: CASSSGGIGEKLFF. The CDR3 DNA follows: TGTGCCAGCAGTTCAGGGGGCATAGGGGAAAAACTGTTTTTT. Filled out from reference TRBV28 and TRBJ1-4, the complete variable domain reads DVKVTQSSRYLVKRTGEKVFLECVQDMDHENMFWYRQDPGLGLRLIYFSYDVKMKEKGDIPEGYSVSREKKERFSLILESASTNQTSMYLCASSSGGIGEKLFFGSGTQLSVL.

This clonotype came up many times. The chain recombines TRBV25-1 with TRBJ2-7; D is uncertain. Germline V gene lookup returns CDR1 MGHDK and CDR2 SYGVNS. This CDR3 region has 14 residues. Deletions cut 4 bases from V and 1 base from J, with 11 bases between. CDR3: CASSGQGESYEQYF. In DNA form, the CDR3 reads TGTGCCAGCAGTGGCCAAGGAGAGTCCTACGAGCAGTACTTC.

This clonotype was counted at least ten times. J is TRBJ2-1 and V is TRBV20-1; D might be TRBD2 (6 bases). The length of the CDR3 is 14 residues. V lost 5 bases, J lost 4 bases, and 15 bases lay in between. Germline V gives CDR1 DFQATT, CDR2 SNEGSKA (reference sequence). CDR3 in DNA: TGCAGTGCTGGTGGCGGGAAACTATACAATGAGCAGTTCTTC. Translating it yields CSAGGGKLYNEQFF.

This sequence joins TRBV27 and TRBJ1-5; D is uncertain. Germline values: CDR1 MNHEY, CDR2 SMNVEV (reference sequence). The CDR3 runs 14 residues. The germline V and J ends were trimmed by 6 bases and 7 bases, with 16 bases remaining between them. The CDR3 region has the DNA TGTGCCAGCAGGATGGGAGGGCCGGGGCAGCCCCAGCATTTT. It encodes CASRMGGPGQPQHF.

V is TRBV9 and J is TRBJ2-3; 10 bases are a match to TRBD1. This CDR3 comprises 15 residues. Looked up from germline, CDR1 is SGDLS and CDR2 is YYNGEE. J was trimmed by 3 bases and V by 3 bases; bases with no gene match: 4. CDR3 protein: CASSATGGMTDTQYF. For the CDR3, the DNA is TGTGCCAGCAGCGCGACAGGGGGCATGACAGATACGCAGTATTTT. Full variable domain (rest looked up from reference TRBV9 and TRBJ2-3): DSGVTQTPKHLITATGQRVTLRCSPRSGDLSVYWYQQSLDQGLQFLIQYYNGEERAKGNILERFSAQQFPDLHSELNLSSLELGDSALYFCASSATGGMTDTQYFGPGTRLTVL.

The rearrangement uses TRBV10-3 and TRBJ2-5; D may be TRBD2 (5 bases). The V gene's germline CDR1 is ENHRY and CDR2 SYGVKD. This CDR3 spans 14 amino acids. V was cut by 2 bases and J by 5 bases, with 12 bases left in between. CDR3 amino acids: CAISEGEAEETQYF. The CDR3 DNA is TGTGCCATCAGTGAGGGAGAAGCGGAGGAGACCCAGTACTTC.

The genes are TRBV12-3 or TRBV12-4 and TRBJ1-1; tentatively, D is TRBD1 (5 bases). The CDR3 has 14 residues. The V end was cut by 5 bases, the J end by 1 base, with 11 bases between. The CDR3 DNA is TGTGCCAGCAGTAAACGGGGGGGGAACACTGAAGCTTTCTTT. Encoded protein: CASSKRGGNTEAFF.

The chain uses TRBV20-1 and TRBJ1-2; TRBD1 agrees at 9 bases. V dropped 3 bases and J dropped 4; count of bases not matched to a gene: 15. Germline V gene data show CDR1 as DFQATT and CDR2 as SNEGSKA (reference sequence). The CDR3 loop spans 17 amino acids. The CDR3 bases are TGCAGTGCTAGTCGGTTACAACAGGGGGCCTACGGCTATGGCTACACCTTC. Protein product: CSASRLQQGAYGYGYTF.

This clonotype appeared a few times. The CDR3 region has the DNA TGCAGCACCTGGTTCGCCAACGTCCTGACTTTC. This codes for CSTWFANVLTF. The chain recombines TRBV29-1 with TRBJ2-6, with D unresolved. In germline, CDR1 is SQVTM, CDR2 ANQGSEA. The CDR3 length is 11 residues. With 8 bases removed from V and 7 bases from J, the gap between germline ends came to 9 bases.

In the case of this clonotype: A much larger clone lies one base from this, so it may be a read error. The chain is built from TRBV27 and TRBJ2-7, with unresolved D. CDR1 and CDR2 from the germline V gene are MNHEY and SMNVEV (reference sequence). Trimming shortened V by 1 base and J by 4 bases, and 14 bases separated the two germline ends. This CDR3 has 15 amino acids. Here the CDR3 DNA reads TGTGCCAGCAGTTTATACCCGAGGACCGTATACGAGCAGTACTTC. The encoded protein is CASSLYPRTVYEQYF.

The genes are TRBV12-3 or TRBV12-4 and TRBJ2-1, with D tentatively TRBD2 (7 bases). V was cut by 7 bases and J by 8 bases, with 24 bases left in between. The CDR3 extends over 16 amino acids. Here the CDR3 reads CASTQRGGPDGDEQFF. The CDR3 DNA follows: TGTGCCAGCACCCAGAGGGGGGGGCCCGACGGGGATGAGCAGTTCTTC.

This chain links TRBV29-1 with TRBJ2-7, with D perhaps TRBD1 or TRBD2 (5 bases each). The CDR3 has 12 residues. The V and J ends lost 7 bases and 6 bases respectively, with 16 bases between them. Germline loops: CDR1 SQVTM, CDR2 ANQGSEA. CDR3 nucleotides: TGCAGCGCCGGATTAAGAGGGGCCGAGCAGTACTTC. Translating gives CSAGLRGAEQYF.

V is TRBV4-1 and J is TRBJ2-5; the D gene could be TRBD1 or TRBD2 (5 bases each). Germline V gene data show CDR1 as MGHRA and CDR2 as YSYEKL. The CDR3 has 13 residues. Trimming took 3 bases from V and 3 from J, leaving 8 bases between them. This chain's CDR3 is CASSHLGEETQYF. The CDR3 DNA follows: TGCGCCAGCAGCCACCTGGGGGAAGAGACCCAGTACTTC.

The chain uses TRBV9 and TRBJ2-5; possibly TRBD1 for D (5 bases). The germline V gene has CDR1 SGDLS and CDR2 YYNGEE. V lost 3 bases and J 11 bases, leaving 17 bases between the germline ends. The CDR3 is made up of 13 amino acids. CDR3 region: CASSDEAGCEQYF. The CDR3 DNA follows: TGTGCCAGCAGCGACGAAGCAGGGTGTGAGCAGTACTTC.

V gene TRBV3-1 combines with J gene TRBJ2-7; no clear D. The J call is in doubt because the DNA end fits TRBJ2-5 better. This CDR3 has 13 amino acids. Germline assignment: CDR1 LGHDT and CDR2 YNNKEL (reference sequence). CDR3 bases: TGTGCCAGCAGCCAAGATCTTACAGAGACCCAGTACTTC. Its translation is CASSQDLTETQYF.

The rearrangement uses TRBV10-3 and TRBJ2-1, with D perhaps matching TRBD2 (6 bases). This CDR3 has 17 amino acids. V lost 0 bases, J lost 12 bases, and 24 bases lay in between. From germline, CDR1 is ENHRY and CDR2 SYGVKD. CDR3 DNA sequence: TGTGCCATCAGTGAGTCTTTAGGGGACTGGTTAATAATTGTGCAGTTCTTC. It specifies CAISESLGDWLIIVQFF.